This TCR beta chain was retrieved from a study of T cell repertoires in cytomegalovirus infection. Trimming cost V 5 bases and J 6 bases, with 17 bases left between them. The CDR3 consists of 15 residues. The V gene's germline CDR1 is MDHEN and CDR2 SYDVKM. MiXCR, run by TCRdb on the reads, gives a single entry per CDR3 protein. This table has some 940,000 distinct CDR3 sequences, about a third appearing once. To note about this clonotype: Its antigen is not known.

General study findings and limits: Within the response measured ex vivo, HLA-C-restricted CMV-specific TCR beta clonotypes were dominant.

The sequence was obtained from a human donor in good health (CMV status not recorded). Some clones in this sample may be carry-over from other donors' samples. Sequenced here: cultured CD8+ T cells from PBMCs, sampled from culture after CMV antigen stimulation. The chain couples TRBV28 to TRBJ2-1, with D perhaps being TRBD1 or TRBD2 (6 bases each). CDR3: CASSPRSGAGNEQFF. The CDR3 DNA sequence: TGTGCCAGCAGTCCGCGTTCGGGGGCGGGCAATGAGCAGTTCTTC.